This T cell receptor beta chain stems from a study of response to subunit inactivated influenza vaccine. CDR1 MGHRA and CDR2 YSYEKL come from the germline V gene. The V end was cut by 4 bases, the J end by 1 base, with 20 bases between. The CDR3 runs 17 residues. TCRdb used MiXCR to reprocess the RT-PCR reads, holding one entry per CDR3 protein. The table lists about 500,000 distinct CDR3 sequences, more than 15% of them singletons. The sequencing here drew on CD4+ T cells sorted from PBMCs, taken roughly 24 months after vaccination. The rearrangement uses TRBV4-1 and TRBJ2-7; a possible D gene is TRBD1 (6 bases). This clonotype was obtained from a man in his fifties or sixties who received an inactivated influenza vaccine. The CDR3, as DNA: TGCGCCAGCAGCCGATACGGCCCGGACAGCCCTTCCTACGAGCAGTACTTC. It yields the protein CASSRYGPDSPSYEQYF.